One T cell receptor beta chain is described in this entry. These data are taken from a study of T cells in tumors after PD-1 blockade. Turning to the study itself: On average, peripheral blood gave some 110,000 TCR templates and 37,000 or so unique clonotypes.

V was shortened by 5 bases and J by 3 bases, with 21 bases between the two germline ends. The CDR3 loop spans 17 amino acids. From germline, CDR1 is SGDLS and CDR2 YYNGEE. This table comes from immunoSEQ multiplex PCR, and its TCRdb copy is limited to in-frame clones, with some not included. The sample lists tens of thousands of clones, 65% to 80% occurring once. The input for sequencing was PBMCs, taken before anti-PD-1 therapy. The chain uses TRBV9 and TRBJ2-1; TRBD1 is a possible D gene (6 bases). This sequence was found in a human donor with advanced basal cell or squamous cell carcinoma (not recorded which). DNA for the CDR3: TGTGCCAGCAGTGATCCCGTGGTAGCAGGGGACTACAATGAGCAGTTCTTC. Translation gives CASSDPVVAGDYNEQFF. Using reference TRBV9 and TRBJ2-1 for the parts outside the CDR3, the full variable domain is DSGVTQTPKHLITATGQRVTLRCSPRSGDLSVYWYQQSLDQGLQFLIQYYNGEERAKGNILERFSAQQFPDLHSELNLSSLELGDSALYFCASSDPVVAGDYNEQFFGPGTRLTVL.